The entry that follows covers one T cell receptor beta chain sequence. The antigen remains undetermined. This record comes from a study of regulatory T cells in long-lasting Graves disease. Study-level points and caveats: Newly diagnosed disease favored TRBV20-1 and TRBJ2-1 over persistent disease. New patients shared over 800 public clonotypes, fewer than the 2,500 to 3,500 shared by persistent patients. Persistent Graves' patients showed less TCR diversity than newly diagnosed ones.

For TCR beta, libraries came from iRepertoire HTBI primers and Arm-PCR of CDR3 regions. TCRdb re-derived calls from the multiplex PCR reads in MiXCR, one entry per CDR3 protein. The data show approximately 400,000 distinct CDR3 sequences, less than 25% seen once. Sample time point: persistent/refractory GD, antithyroid drugs over 5 years with positive TRAb. Generation of the TCR library employed RNA extracted from PBMCs. This CDR3 has 12 residues. From germline, CDR1 is GTSNPN and CDR2 SVGIG (reference sequence). V lost 1 base and J 7 bases, leaving 7 bases between the germline ends. The sequencing used peripheral blood mononuclear cells (PBMCs), collected when the disease was refractory, from a patient treated with antithyroid drugs. The receptor was isolated from a female donor with Graves disease. V is TRBV30 and J is TRBJ2-2; no firm D call. CDR3 in amino acids: CAWSGGGGELFF. The DNA of the CDR3 is TGTGCCTGGAGTGGAGGTGGCGGGGAGCTGTTTTTT.